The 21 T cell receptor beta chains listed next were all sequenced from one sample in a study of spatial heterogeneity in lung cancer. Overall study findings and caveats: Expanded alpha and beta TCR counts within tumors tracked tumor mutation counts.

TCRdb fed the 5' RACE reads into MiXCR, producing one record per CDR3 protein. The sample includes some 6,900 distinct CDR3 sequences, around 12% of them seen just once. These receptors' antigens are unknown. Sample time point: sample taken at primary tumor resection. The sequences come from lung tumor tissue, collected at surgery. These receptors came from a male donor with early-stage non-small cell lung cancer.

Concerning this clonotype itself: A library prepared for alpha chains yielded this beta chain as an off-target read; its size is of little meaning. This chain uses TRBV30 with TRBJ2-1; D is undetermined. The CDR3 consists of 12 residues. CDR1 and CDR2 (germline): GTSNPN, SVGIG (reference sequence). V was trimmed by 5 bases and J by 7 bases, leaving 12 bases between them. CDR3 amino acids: CAWHGSSNEQFF. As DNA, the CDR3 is TGTGCCTGGCATGGGTCCTCTAATGAGCAGTTCTTC.

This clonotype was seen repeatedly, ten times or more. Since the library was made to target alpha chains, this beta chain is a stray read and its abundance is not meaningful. The chain's CDR3 is CASTDPGQGGRNEQFF. CDR3 in DNA: TGTGCCAGCACCGACCCGGGACAGGGGGGTAGGAATGAGCAGTTCTTC. This rearrangement joins TRBV12-3 or TRBV12-4 to TRBJ2-1, with TRBD1 matching over 11 bases. V shed 7 bases, J shed 7 bases, and the junction held 12 bases outside the gene matches. The CDR3 length is 16 residues.

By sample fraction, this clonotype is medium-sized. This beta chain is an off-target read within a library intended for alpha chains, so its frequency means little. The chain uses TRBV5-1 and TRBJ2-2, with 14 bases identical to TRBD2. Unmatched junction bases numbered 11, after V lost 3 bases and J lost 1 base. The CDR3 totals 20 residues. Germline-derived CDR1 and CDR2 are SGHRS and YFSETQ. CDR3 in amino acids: CASSSTWTSGRPKNTGELFF. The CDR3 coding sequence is TGCGCCAGCAGCTCCACTTGGACTAGCGGGAGGCCGAAGAACACCGGGGAGCTGTTTTTT.

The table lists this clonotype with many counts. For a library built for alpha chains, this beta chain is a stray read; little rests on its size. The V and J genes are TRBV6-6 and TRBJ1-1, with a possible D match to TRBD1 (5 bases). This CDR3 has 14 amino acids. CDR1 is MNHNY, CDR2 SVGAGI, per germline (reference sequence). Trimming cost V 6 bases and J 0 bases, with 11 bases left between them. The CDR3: CASRMDTMNTEAFF. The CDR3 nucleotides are TGTGCCAGCAGGATGGACACAATGAACACTGAAGCTTTCTTT.

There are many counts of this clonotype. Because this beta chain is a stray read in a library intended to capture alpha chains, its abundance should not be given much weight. CDR3: CASSWTGGTNYGYTF. CDR3 nucleotide sequence: TGTGCCAGCAGTTGGACAGGGGGCACCAACTATGGCTACACCTTC. V and J are TRBV6-5 and TRBJ1-2; TRBD1 agrees at 11 bases. The CDR3 runs to 15 residues. With V trimmed by 4 bases and J by 2 bases, 3 bases remained unmatched. In germline, CDR1 is MNHEY, CDR2 SVGAGI.

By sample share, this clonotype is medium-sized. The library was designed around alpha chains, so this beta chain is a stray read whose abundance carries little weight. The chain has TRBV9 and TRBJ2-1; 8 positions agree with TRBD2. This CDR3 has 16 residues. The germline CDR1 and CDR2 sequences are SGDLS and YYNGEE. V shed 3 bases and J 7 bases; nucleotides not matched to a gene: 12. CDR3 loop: CASSGQREKLSNEQFF. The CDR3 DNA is TGTGCCAGCAGCGGCCAGCGGGAGAAACTTAGTAATGAGCAGTTCTTC.

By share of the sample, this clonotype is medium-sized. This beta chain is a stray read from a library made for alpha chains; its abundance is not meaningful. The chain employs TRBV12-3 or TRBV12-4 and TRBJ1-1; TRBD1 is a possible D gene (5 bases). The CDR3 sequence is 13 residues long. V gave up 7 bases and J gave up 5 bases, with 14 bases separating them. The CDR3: CASIVQAGTEAFF. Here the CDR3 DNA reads TGTGCCAGCATTGTACAGGCGGGGACTGAAGCTTTCTTT.

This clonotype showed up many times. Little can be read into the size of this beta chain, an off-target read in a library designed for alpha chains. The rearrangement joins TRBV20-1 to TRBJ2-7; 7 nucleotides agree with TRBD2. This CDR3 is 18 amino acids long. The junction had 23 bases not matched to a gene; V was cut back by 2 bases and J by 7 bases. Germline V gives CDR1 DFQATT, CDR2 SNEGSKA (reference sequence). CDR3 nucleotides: TGCAGTGCTAGACCGGCTGCCTTAAAAGCGGGACTCCCGCTTGAGCAGTACTTC. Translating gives CSARPAALKAGLPLEQYF.

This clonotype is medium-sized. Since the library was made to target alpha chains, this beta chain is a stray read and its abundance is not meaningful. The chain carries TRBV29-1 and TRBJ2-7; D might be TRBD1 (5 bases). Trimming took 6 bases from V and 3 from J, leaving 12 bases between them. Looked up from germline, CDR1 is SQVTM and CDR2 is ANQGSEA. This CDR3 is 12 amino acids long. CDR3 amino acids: CSVSKTDYEQYF. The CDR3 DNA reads TGCAGCGTAAGTAAGACAGACTACGAGCAGTACTTC.

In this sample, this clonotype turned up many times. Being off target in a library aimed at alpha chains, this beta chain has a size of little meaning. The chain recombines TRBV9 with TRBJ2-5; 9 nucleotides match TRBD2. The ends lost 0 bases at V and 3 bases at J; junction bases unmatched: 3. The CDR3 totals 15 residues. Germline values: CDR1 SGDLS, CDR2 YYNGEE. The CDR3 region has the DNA TGTGCCAGCAGCGTAGGTAGCGGGAGTGAAGAGACCCAGTACTTC. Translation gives CASSVGSGSEETQYF.

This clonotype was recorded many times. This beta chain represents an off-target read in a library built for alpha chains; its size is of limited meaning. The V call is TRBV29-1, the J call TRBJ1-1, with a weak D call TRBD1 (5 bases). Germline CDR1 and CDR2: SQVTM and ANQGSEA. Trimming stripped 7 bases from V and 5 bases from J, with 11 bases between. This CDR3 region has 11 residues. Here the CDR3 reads CSAGGETEAFF. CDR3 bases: TGCAGCGCCGGGGGTGAAACTGAAGCTTTCTTT. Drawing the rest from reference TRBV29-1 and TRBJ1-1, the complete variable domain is SAVISQKPSRDICQRGTSLTIQCQVDSQVTMMFWYRQQPGQSLTLIATANQGSEATYESGFVIDKFPISRPNLTFSTLTVSNMSPEDSSIYLCSAGGETEAFFGQGTRLTVV.

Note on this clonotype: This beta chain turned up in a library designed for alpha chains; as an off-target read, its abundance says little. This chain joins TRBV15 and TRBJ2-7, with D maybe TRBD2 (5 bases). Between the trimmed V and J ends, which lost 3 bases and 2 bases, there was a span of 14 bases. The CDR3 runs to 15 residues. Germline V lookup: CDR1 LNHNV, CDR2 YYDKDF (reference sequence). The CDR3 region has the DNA TGTGCCACCAGCAGCGTTGAAGACGGGACCTACGAGCAGTACTTC. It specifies CATSSVEDGTYEQYF.

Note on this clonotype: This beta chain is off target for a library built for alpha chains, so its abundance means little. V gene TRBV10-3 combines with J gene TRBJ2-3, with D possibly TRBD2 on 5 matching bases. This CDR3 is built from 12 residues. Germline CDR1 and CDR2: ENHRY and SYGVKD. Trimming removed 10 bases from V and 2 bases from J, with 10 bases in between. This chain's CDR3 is CATLDSTDTQYF. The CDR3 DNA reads TGTGCCACCCTGGACTCCACAGATACGCAGTATTTT.

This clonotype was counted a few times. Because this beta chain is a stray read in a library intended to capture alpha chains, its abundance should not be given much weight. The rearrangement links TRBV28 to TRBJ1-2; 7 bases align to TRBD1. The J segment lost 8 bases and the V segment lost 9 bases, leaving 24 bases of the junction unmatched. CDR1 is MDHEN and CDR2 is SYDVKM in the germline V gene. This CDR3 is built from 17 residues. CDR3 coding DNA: TGTGCCAGTGTAAGAAGTCCGGGACAGAGTTCCCAGAGAGGCTACACCTTC. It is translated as CASVRSPGQSSQRGYTF.

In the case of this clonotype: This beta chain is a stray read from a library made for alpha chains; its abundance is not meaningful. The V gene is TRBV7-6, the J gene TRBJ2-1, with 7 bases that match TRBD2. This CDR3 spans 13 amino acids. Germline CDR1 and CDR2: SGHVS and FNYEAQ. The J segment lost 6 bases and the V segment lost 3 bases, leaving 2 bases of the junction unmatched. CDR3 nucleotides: TGTGCCAGCAGCTTCCTAGCGGCCAATGAGCAGTTCTTC. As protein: CASSFLAANEQFF.

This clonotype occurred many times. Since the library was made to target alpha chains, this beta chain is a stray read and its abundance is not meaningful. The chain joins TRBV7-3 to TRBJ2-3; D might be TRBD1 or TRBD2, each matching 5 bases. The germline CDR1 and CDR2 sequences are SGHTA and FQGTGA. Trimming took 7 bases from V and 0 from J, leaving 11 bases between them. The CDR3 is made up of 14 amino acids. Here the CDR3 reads CASKRDPSTDTQYF. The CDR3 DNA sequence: TGTGCCAGCAAACGGGACCCTAGCACAGATACGCAGTATTTT.

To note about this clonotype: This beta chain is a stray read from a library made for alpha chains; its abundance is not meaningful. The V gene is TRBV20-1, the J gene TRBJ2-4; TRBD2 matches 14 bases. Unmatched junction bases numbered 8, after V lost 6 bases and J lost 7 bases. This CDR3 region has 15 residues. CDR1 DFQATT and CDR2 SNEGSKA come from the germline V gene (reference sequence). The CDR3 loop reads CSAAGLAGDPNIQYF. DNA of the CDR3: TGCAGTGCCGCGGGACTAGCGGGAGACCCGAACATTCAGTACTTC.

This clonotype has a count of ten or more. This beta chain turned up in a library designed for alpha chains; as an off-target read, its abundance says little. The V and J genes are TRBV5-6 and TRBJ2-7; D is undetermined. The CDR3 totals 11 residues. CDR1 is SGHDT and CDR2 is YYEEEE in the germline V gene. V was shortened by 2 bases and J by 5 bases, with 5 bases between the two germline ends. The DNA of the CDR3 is TGTGCCAGCAGCTTTAGGGACGAGCAGTACTTC. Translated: CASSFRDEQYF.

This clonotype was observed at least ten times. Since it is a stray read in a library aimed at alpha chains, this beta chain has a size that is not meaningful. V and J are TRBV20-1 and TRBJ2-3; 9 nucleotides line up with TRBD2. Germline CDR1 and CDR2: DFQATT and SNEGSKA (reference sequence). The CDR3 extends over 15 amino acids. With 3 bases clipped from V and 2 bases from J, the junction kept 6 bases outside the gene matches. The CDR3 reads CSASPTSGYTDTQYF. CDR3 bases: TGCAGTGCTAGCCCGACTAGCGGATACACAGATACGCAGTATTTT.

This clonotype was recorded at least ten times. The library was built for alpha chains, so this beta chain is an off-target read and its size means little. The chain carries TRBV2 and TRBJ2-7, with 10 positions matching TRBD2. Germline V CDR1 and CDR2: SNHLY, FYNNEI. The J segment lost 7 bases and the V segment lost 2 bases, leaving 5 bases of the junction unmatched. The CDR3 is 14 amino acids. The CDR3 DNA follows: TGTGCCAGCAGTGAATTAGCGGGAGGTCAAGAGCAGTACTTC. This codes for CASSELAGGQEQYF. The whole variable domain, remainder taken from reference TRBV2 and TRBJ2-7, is EPEVTQTPSHQVTQMGQEVILRCVPISNHLYFYWYRQILGQKVEFLVSFYNNEISEKSEIFDDQFSVERPDGSNFTLKIRSTKLEDSAMYFCASSELAGGQEQYFGPGTRLTVT.

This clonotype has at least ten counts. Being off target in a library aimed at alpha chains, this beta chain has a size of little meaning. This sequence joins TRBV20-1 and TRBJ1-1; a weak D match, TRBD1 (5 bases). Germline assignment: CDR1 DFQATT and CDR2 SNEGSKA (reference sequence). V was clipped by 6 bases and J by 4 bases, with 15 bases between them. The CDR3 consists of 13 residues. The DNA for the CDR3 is TGCAGTGCGATACAGCCGGGGGGCACTGAAGCTTTCTTT. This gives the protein CSAIQPGGTEAFF.